These 30 T cell receptor beta chains came from one sample sequenced in a study of T cells expressing NK-cell markers. TCRdb reanalyzed the 5' RACE reads, giving one entry per CDR3 protein sequence and no DNA. Listed are around 380,000 distinct CDR3 sequences; about 10% falls within the top ten. The sequenced material came from blood T cells: a sorted CD56 or NKG2C T cell subset, CD4+ or CD8+ T cells, or bulk PBMC T cells (not recorded which). These receptors were obtained from a woman between 45 and 60 years old in good health.

The chain carries TRBV12-3 or TRBV12-4 and TRBJ1-5; TCRdb picks TRBD1, but there is no DNA to check that call. The CDR3 loop spans 13 amino acids. The CDR3 is CAGADGFNQPQHF.

The V and J genes are TRBV7-8 and TRBJ2-2; checking the TCRdb D call of TRBD2 is not possible without DNA. Per germline, CDR1 SGHVS and CDR2 FQNEAQ. This CDR3 contains 16 residues. This CDR3 is CASSPRGTMATGELFF.

V is TRBV19 and J is TRBJ2-1. The CDR3 is 12 residues long. CDR1 and CDR2 (germline): LNHDA, SQIVND (reference sequence). The CDR3 region is CASSNQLREQFF.

The chain combines TRBV2 with TRBJ1-5. CDR1 and CDR2 (germline): SNHLY, FYNNEI. This CDR3 region has 13 residues. This CDR3 reads CASRDEFSQPQHF. Together with reference TRBV2 and TRBJ1-5, the CDR3 gives the full variable domain: EPEVTQTPSHQVTQMGQEVILRCVPISNHLYFYWYRQILGQKVEFLVSFYNNEISEKSEIFDDQFSVERPDGSNFTLKIRSTKLEDSAMYFCASRDEFSQPQHFGDGTRLSIL.

The chain carries TRBV5-1 and TRBJ2-2; TCRdb gives TRBD1 as the D gene, but with no DNA this cannot be confirmed. This CDR3 is 15 amino acids long. CDR1 and CDR2 (germline): SGHRS, YFSETQ. The CDR3 sequence is CASSINRGEAEELFF.

The rearrangement uses TRBV5-1 and TRBJ1-1. The CDR3 has 14 residues. The germline V gene encodes CDR1 SGHRS and CDR2 YFSETQ. CDR3 loop: CASSSGLMGTEAFF.

The J gene is TRBJ2-7, the V gene TRBV7-6; TCRdb proposes TRBD1, but this gene call is untestable without DNA. Per the germline V gene, CDR1 is SGHVS and CDR2 is FNYEAQ. The CDR3 is 16 amino acids. The CDR3 loop is CASSLGTPGRSYEQYF.

The genes are TRBV2 and TRBJ2-7; TCRdb indicates TRBD2, and absent DNA this call remains unverified. The CDR3 runs to 18 residues. The germline gives CDR1 SNHLY, CDR2 FYNNEI. CDR3: CASSEWQSGLAGPYEQYF.

The chain employs TRBV7-3 and TRBJ2-7; the D call from TCRdb, TRBD2, cannot be confirmed without DNA. Germline V gene sequence: CDR1 SGHTA, CDR2 FQGTGA. The CDR3 totals 16 residues. CDR3 loop: CASSPLPDSLSYEQYF.

The chain recombines TRBV7-9 with TRBJ2-3; lacking DNA, the TRBD1 call made by TCRdb goes unchecked. The germline gives CDR1 SEHNR, CDR2 FQNEAQ (reference sequence). The CDR3 totals 15 residues. CDR3 amino acids: CASSILDRGRDTQYF. Filled out from reference TRBV7-9 and TRBJ2-3, the complete variable domain reads DTGVSQNPRHKITKRGQNVTFRCDPISEHNRLYWYRQTLGQGPEFLTYFQNEAQLEKSRLLSDRFSAERPKGSFSTLEIQRTEQGDSAMYLCASSILDRGRDTQYFGPGTRLTVL.

V gene TRBV20-1 combines with J gene TRBJ1-1; the D call from TCRdb, TRBD1, cannot be confirmed without DNA. The V gene's germline CDR1 is DFQATT and CDR2 SNEGSKA (reference sequence). CDR3 length equals 16 residues. The CDR3: CSAPGRRSKTNTEAFF.

The chain is built from TRBV20-1 and TRBJ1-4. The CDR3 has 13 amino acids. Germline CDR1 and CDR2: DFQATT and SNEGSKA (reference sequence). CDR3 in amino acids: CSARVTVGEKLFF.

V usage is TRBV30 and J usage is TRBJ2-3; TCRdb designates TRBD1, a call that cannot be tested without DNA. The CDR3 consists of 15 residues. Germline V lookup: CDR1 GTSNPN, CDR2 SVGIG (reference sequence). CDR3 residues: CAWSAGQGATDTQYF.

The V call is TRBV11-1, the J call TRBJ2-1; TCRdb designates TRBD1, a call that cannot be tested without DNA. CDR1 is SGHAT, CDR2 FQDESV, per germline (reference sequence). This CDR3 is 13 amino acids long. The CDR3 region is CASRGDGYNEQFF.

J is TRBJ2-1 and V is TRBV7-3; absent DNA, TCRdb's TRBD2 call cannot be checked. The CDR3 has 15 amino acids. Germline assignment: CDR1 SGHTA and CDR2 FQGTGA. The CDR3 loop reads CASSSPLSGANEQFF.

J is TRBJ2-3 and V is TRBV30. The CDR3 has 16 residues. Germline loops: CDR1 GTSNPN, CDR2 SVGIG (reference sequence). The CDR3 loop is CAWMSTHTSSTDTQYF.

The chain recombines TRBV6-5 with TRBJ2-5; TCRdb calls TRBD1, which cannot be checked without DNA. The CDR3 consists of 15 residues. Germline CDR1 MNHEY, CDR2 SVGAGI. CDR3 sequence: CASIEGAGVGETQYF.

The rearrangement uses TRBV27 and TRBJ2-1; TCRdb's D gene call, TRBD1, goes unchecked for lack of DNA. Germline V gives CDR1 MNHEY, CDR2 SMNVEV (reference sequence). The CDR3 spans 16 residues. The CDR3 spells CASSLTGIPSYNEQFF.

The chain employs TRBV29-1 and TRBJ2-1; the TCRdb call, TRBD2, lacks DNA for checking. Germline lookup yields CDR1 SQVTM and CDR2 ANQGSEA. This CDR3 contains 15 residues. This CDR3 is CSVRGGRIAYNEQFF.

The V and J genes are TRBV6-1 and TRBJ2-1; as DNA is missing, the TRBD2 call by TCRdb cannot be tested. The germline CDR1 and CDR2 sequences are MNHNS and SASEGT. This CDR3 contains 15 residues. CDR3 sequence reads: CAATGRAMIAGEQFF.

The chain combines TRBV5-1 with TRBJ1-2; checking the TCRdb D call of TRBD1 is not possible without DNA. CDR3 length: 16 amino acids. Germline V gives CDR1 SGHRS, CDR2 YFSETQ. CDR3 in amino acids: CASSTAGGQGSRGYTF.

V and J are TRBV5-1 and TRBJ2-1; TCRdb's D call, TRBD2, is unchecked because there is no DNA. CDR1 and CDR2 (germline): SGHRS, YFSETQ. CDR3 length: 14 residues. This CDR3 reads CASSLPGVDNEQFF.

This chain links TRBV23-1 with TRBJ2-2; lacking DNA, the TRBD2 call made by TCRdb goes unchecked. Being an ORF, TRBV23-1 has a function that is uncertain. This CDR3 is built from 19 residues. CDR3 amino acids: CASPTYLYRTSAIPGELFF.

The genes are TRBV10-2 and TRBJ1-2. The germline CDR1 and CDR2 sequences are WSHSY and SAAADI. The CDR3 covers 15 residues. The CDR3 protein is CASSDYTYSNYGYTF.

Here the CDR3 reads CATSDPGTFSYTF. This chain uses TRBV24-1 with TRBJ1-2. CDR3 length equals 13 residues. Germline V gene data show CDR1 as KGHDR and CDR2 as SFDVKD.

V gene TRBV7-9 combines with J gene TRBJ2-1; lacking DNA, the TRBD1 call made by TCRdb goes unchecked. Germline V lookup: CDR1 SEHNR, CDR2 FQNEAQ (reference sequence). The CDR3 runs 14 residues. The CDR3 sequence is CASRQQGTYNEQFF.

The genes are TRBV10-3 and TRBJ2-1; TCRdb selects TRBD2, and the lack of DNA leaves this call unchecked. The CDR3 is made up of 15 amino acids. The germline gives CDR1 ENHRY, CDR2 SYGVKD. The chain's CDR3 is CAISGLADSYNEQFF.

The chain employs TRBV6-2 or TRBV6-3 and TRBJ2-3; TCRdb's D call of TRBD2 is untestable without DNA. The length of the CDR3 is 13 residues. Germline V gene lookup returns CDR1 MNHEY and CDR2 SVGEGT. CDR3 sequence: CASASEGVRTQYF.

The rearrangement joins TRBV5-1 to TRBJ2-7; TCRdb designates TRBD1, a call that cannot be tested without DNA. The germline CDR1 and CDR2 sequences are SGHRS and YFSETQ. CDR3 length: 13 amino acids. This chain's CDR3 is CASSLRGDYEQYF.

The chain combines TRBV3-1 with TRBJ2-4; as DNA is missing, the TRBD1 call by TCRdb cannot be tested. The CDR3 totals 13 residues. Germline V gene lookup returns CDR1 LGHDT and CDR2 YNNKEL (reference sequence). This CDR3 is CASRNGNENIQYF.